Sequencing of this T cell receptor beta chain was carried out in a study of blood T cell repertoires in COVID-19. Study-wide context: The origin of the acute and convalescent COVID-19 samples was the United States, Italy and Spain. The analysed material was cDNA or gDNA that came from T cells, B-cell-depleted T cells, or PBMCs.

The table came from immunoSEQ multiplex PCR; TCRdb's copy has only in-frame clones and leaves some out. The sample has about 190,000 clones; around 86% are singletons. The CDR3 covers 15 residues. V dropped 1 base and J dropped 2 bases, with 12 bases sitting between them. From germline, CDR1 is KGHSH and CDR2 LQKENI. This TCR was sampled from a woman aged 40 to 50 with acute or convalescent COVID-19. Sample: peripheral blood. This chain uses TRBV18 with TRBJ2-7; tentatively, D is TRBD1 (6 bases). CDR3: CASSPRTVEPYEQYF. CDR3 nucleotides: TGTGCCAGCTCACCACGGACAGTGGAACCCTACGAGCAGTACTTC. The full variable domain, completed using reference TRBV18 and TRBJ2-7, is NAGVMQNPRHLVRRRGQEARLRCSPMKGHSHVYWYRQLPEEGLKFMVYLQKENIIDESGMPKERFSAEFPKEGPSILRIQQVVRGDSAAYFCASSPRTVEPYEQYFGPGTRLTVT.